The clone carrying this TCR beta chain has a count of ten or more. The data were obtained in a study of metastatic and nonmetastatic thyroid tumors. TCRdb reassembled clones from the PCR reads with MiXCR. The table has approximately 84,000 clones, 15% seen once. Every patient was untreated before thyroid surgery. V shed 3 bases and J shed 0 bases, with 3 bases lying between them. The CDR3 has 12 residues. The germline V gene has CDR1 LGHNT and CDR2 FRNRAP. This sequence was found in a female donor with papillary thyroid cancer or a benign thyroid nodule (not recorded which). Some clones in this sample may be carry-over from other donors' samples. V and J are TRBV12-5 and TRBJ2-7; no firm D call. Input material: blood. CDR3 DNA sequence: TGTGCTAGTGGTTTAACCTCCTACGAGCAGTACTTC. Translating it yields CASGLTSYEQYF.